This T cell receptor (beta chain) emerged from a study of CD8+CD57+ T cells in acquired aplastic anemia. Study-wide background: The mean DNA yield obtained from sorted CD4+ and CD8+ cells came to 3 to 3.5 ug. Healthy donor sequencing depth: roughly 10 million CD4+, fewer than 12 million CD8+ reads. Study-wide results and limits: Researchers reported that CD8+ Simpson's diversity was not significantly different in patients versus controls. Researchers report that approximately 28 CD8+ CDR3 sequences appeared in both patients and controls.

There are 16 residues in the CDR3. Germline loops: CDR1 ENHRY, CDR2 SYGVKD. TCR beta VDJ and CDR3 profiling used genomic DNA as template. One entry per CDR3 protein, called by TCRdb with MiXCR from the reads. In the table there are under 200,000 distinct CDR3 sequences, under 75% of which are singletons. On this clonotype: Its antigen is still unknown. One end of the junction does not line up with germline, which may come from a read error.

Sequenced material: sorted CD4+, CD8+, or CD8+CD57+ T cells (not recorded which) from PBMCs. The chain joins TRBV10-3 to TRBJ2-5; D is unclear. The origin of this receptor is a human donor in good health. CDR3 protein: CASSDPRTFNQETQYF. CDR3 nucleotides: TGTGCCAGCAGTGATCCCCGGACGTTTAACCAAGAGACCCAGTACTTC.